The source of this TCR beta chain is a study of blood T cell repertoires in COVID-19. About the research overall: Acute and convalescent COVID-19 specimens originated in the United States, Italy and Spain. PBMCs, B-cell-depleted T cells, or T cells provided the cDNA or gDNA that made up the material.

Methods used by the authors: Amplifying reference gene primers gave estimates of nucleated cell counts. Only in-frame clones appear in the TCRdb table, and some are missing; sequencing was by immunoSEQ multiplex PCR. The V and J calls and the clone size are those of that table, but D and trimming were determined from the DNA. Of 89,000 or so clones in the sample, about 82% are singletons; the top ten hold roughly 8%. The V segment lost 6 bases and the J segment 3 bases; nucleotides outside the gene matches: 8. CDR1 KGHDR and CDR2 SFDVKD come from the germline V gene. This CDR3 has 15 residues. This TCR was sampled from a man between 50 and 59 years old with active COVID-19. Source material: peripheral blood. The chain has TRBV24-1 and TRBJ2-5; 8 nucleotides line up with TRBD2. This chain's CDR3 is CATSSPGLGEETQYF. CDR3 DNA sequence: TGTGCCACCAGTTCCCCGGGACTAGGGGAAGAGACCCAGTACTTC.